This T cell receptor beta chain was sequenced in a study of cytomegalovirus exposure and HLA in healthy donors. The PCR had 60 Vbeta and 13 Jbeta primers. Method: immunoSEQ multiplex PCR; TCRdb's copy keeps in-frame clones and lacks some. The sample yields under 200,000 clones, of which the top ten take up approximately 6.9%. Germline CDR1 reads SGHNT; CDR2 reads YYREEE (reference sequence). The CDR3 is 15 residues long. Trimming took 4 bases from V and 4 from J; bases not matched to a gene: 7. This rearrangement joins TRBV5-4 to TRBJ1-2, with 10 bases aligning to TRBD1. The receptor's source is a man aged 25 to 45 in good health and CMV-seronegative. Sequenced input: PBMCs. The CDR3 reads CASSGSTGGGYGYTF. The CDR3 DNA follows: TGTGCCAGCAGCGGGTCGACAGGGGGCGGCTATGGCTACACCTTC.